Listed here are 32 T cell receptor beta chains from one sample, sequenced in a study of beta chain features in type 1 diabetes. As every portion of the isolated RNA was reverse transcribed, the sequencing read expressed TCRB transcripts. Here immunoSEQ multiplex PCR was the method, and the copy in TCRdb shows in-frame clones only, minus some. The sample consists of 200,000 to 250,000 clones, roughly 9.6% of them appearing once. Sequencing was carried out using naive CD4+ T cells from blood. Every receptor here comes from a woman in her late teens or twenties in good health.

The table lists this clone with a few counts. The chain has TRBV10-3 and TRBJ2-2; no clear D gene. V was cut by 11 bases and J by 6 bases, with 10 bases left in between. Germline values: CDR1 ENHRY, CDR2 SYGVKD. This CDR3 has 11 amino acids. The CDR3 coding sequence is TGTGCCGCCTCGAGGCCCGGGGAGCTGTTTTTT. Protein: CAASRPGELFF.

The genes are TRBV5-4 and TRBJ1-4; 8 bases map to TRBD1. The CDR3 has 19 amino acids. V was pared by 4 bases and J by 4 bases, with 18 bases of the junction left unmatched. CDR1 is SGHNT and CDR2 is YYREEE in the germline V gene (reference sequence). CDR3 protein: CASSHLGQVPSGDNEKLFF. The CDR3 nucleotides are TGTGCCAGCAGCCATTTGGGACAGGTGCCATCAGGAGATAATGAAAAACTGTTTTTT. The full variable domain, in which reference TRBV5-4 and TRBJ1-4 provide the parts outside the CDR3, is ETGVTQSPTHLIKTRGQQVTLRCSSQSGHNTVSWYQQALGQGPQFIFQYYREEENGRGNFPPRFSGLQFPNYSSELNVNALELDDSALYLCASSHLGQVPSGDNEKLFFGSGTQLSVL.

This clone has a handful of counts. The chain recombines TRBV18 with TRBJ2-3, with 8 nucleotides matching TRBD2. V was pared by 2 bases and J by 6 bases, with 10 bases of the junction left unmatched. Germline V gives CDR1 KGHSH, CDR2 LQKENI. The CDR3 extends over 16 amino acids. The CDR3 sequence: CASSPTSGGKGDTQYF. CDR3 nucleotides: TGTGCCAGCTCACCAACTAGCGGAGGGAAGGGGGATACGCAGTATTTT.

The rearrangement joins TRBV2 to TRBJ2-2; 8 bases are a match to TRBD2. Germline V CDR1 and CDR2: SNHLY, FYNNEI. Germline trimming cut 8 bases from V and 4 bases from J; bases unmatched to any gene: 6. This CDR3 has 14 residues. CDR3 protein: CASREGGLTGELFF. The CDR3 nucleotides read TGTGCCAGCCGGGAGGGGGGGCTCACCGGGGAGCTGTTTTTT.

The CDR3 sequence: CASSLYGSVGLAGYEQYF. The CDR3 DNA reads TGTGCCAGCAGTTTATACGGGTCGGTTGGACTAGCGGGCTACGAGCAGTACTTC. The chain couples TRBV28 to TRBJ2-7; TRBD2 agrees at 11 bases. V dropped 1 base and J dropped 3; count of bases not matched to a gene: 11. CDR1 is MDHEN and CDR2 is SYDVKM in the germline V gene. The CDR3 contains 18 residues.

This clone has a handful of counts. The V gene is TRBV5-1, the J gene TRBJ2-3; maybe TRBD1 (7 bases). The germline V and J ends were trimmed by 3 bases and 4 bases, with 21 bases remaining between them. Germline V CDR1 and CDR2: SGHRS, YFSETQ. The CDR3 is 17 amino acids. DNA for the CDR3: TGCGCCAGCAGCTCACTGCGGACTCCCAGGGGGGCAGATACGCAGTATTTT. Protein: CASSSLRTPRGADTQYF.

A note on this clone: An end of the junction does not agree with germline; a read error may underlie this. This rearrangement joins TRBV30 to TRBJ2-3; 9 bases are shared with TRBD1. In germline, CDR1 is GTSNPN, CDR2 SVGIG (reference sequence). The CDR3 sequence is 13 residues long. The CDR3, as DNA: TGTGCCTGGAGCTTGAAAGGGACAGGGCACGCGGATTTT. Translating gives CAWSLKGTGHADF.

This clone appeared a few times. The chain carries TRBV29-1 and TRBJ2-7; D is perhaps TRBD1 (6 bases). Germline-derived CDR1 and CDR2 are SQVTM and ANQGSEA. The CDR3 is 13 amino acids. Trimming took 5 bases from V and 2 from J, leaving 13 bases between them. The CDR3 sequence: CSVMGTFTYEQYF. The DNA for the CDR3 is TGCAGCGTTATGGGGACATTTACCTACGAGCAGTACTTC.

The chain carries TRBV6-5 and TRBJ2-5; possibly TRBD1 for D (6 bases). V was pared by 5 bases and J by 4 bases, with 14 bases between. In germline, CDR1 is MNHEY, CDR2 SVGAGI. The CDR3 sequence is 14 residues long. The CDR3 DNA follows: TGTGCCAGCAGTATGACCTCACAGGGAGAGACCCAGTACTTC. Protein product: CASSMTSQGETQYF.

This clone was seen only a few times. CDR3: CASSFGDRDHEQYF. The CDR3 coding sequence is TGCGCCAGCAGCTTCGGTGACAGGGACCACGAGCAGTACTTC. The chain couples TRBV5-1 to TRBJ2-7, with 7 bases lining up with TRBD1. Trimming at V came to 2 bases and at J to 5 bases, leaving 7 bases not matched to a gene. Germline lookup yields CDR1 SGHRS and CDR2 YFSETQ. The CDR3 totals 14 residues.

This clone was seen a handful of times. This chain connects TRBV30 to TRBJ1-1, with a tentative D call TRBD1 (5 bases). Trimming cost V 4 bases and J 3 bases, with 15 bases left between them. The length of the CDR3 is 14 residues. Germline V gene lookup returns CDR1 GTSNPN and CDR2 SVGIG (reference sequence). CDR3 coding DNA: TGTGCCTGGAACCTTGGGGCACCAGACACTGAAGCTTTCTTT. Its protein product is CAWNLGAPDTEAFF.

The rearrangement joins TRBV11-2 to TRBJ2-2; possibly TRBD2 for D (5 bases). The CDR3 covers 17 residues. CDR1 and CDR2 (germline): SGHAT, FQNNGV. The V gene lost 1 base and the J gene lost 1 base, with 13 bases spanning the gap. The DNA for the CDR3 is TGTGCCAGCAGCTTAGTAGATAGGACTCTGAACACCGGGGAGCTGTTTTTT. It yields the protein CASSLVDRTLNTGELFF.

This chain joins TRBV5-1 and TRBJ2-7; 7 nucleotides match TRBD1. Germline V gene lookup returns CDR1 SGHRS and CDR2 YFSETQ. V lost 4 bases to trimming and J lost 3 bases; unmatched junction nucleotides: 13. The CDR3 loop spans 16 amino acids. The CDR3 DNA reads as TGCGCCAGCAGCCCCGGGGTCGGGACAGCTATCTACGAGCAGTACTTC. It codes for CASSPGVGTAIYEQYF.

This clone turned up a few times. The rearrangement links TRBV5-1 to TRBJ2-5; 7 positions match TRBD1. The CDR3 has 13 residues. Germline V lookup: CDR1 SGHRS, CDR2 YFSETQ. V dropped 6 bases and J dropped 5; count of bases not matched to a gene: 7. The CDR3 loop is CASTNDRDETQYF. The CDR3 DNA sequence: TGCGCCAGCACCAACGACAGGGACGAGACCCAGTACTTC. Supplemented by reference TRBV5-1 and TRBJ2-5, the full variable domain reads KAGVTQTPRYLIKTRGQQVTLSCSPISGHRSVSWYQQTPGQGLQFLFEYFSETQRNKGNFPGRFSGRQFSNSRSEMNVSTLELGDSALYLCASTNDRDETQYFGPGTRLLVL.

This clone was counted a few times. The chain links TRBV30 to TRBJ2-1; 12 nucleotides align to TRBD2. Trimming cost V 3 bases and J 8 bases; bases outside gene matches: 32. The CDR3 is 23 residues long. Germline V gene sequence: CDR1 GTSNPN, CDR2 SVGIG (reference sequence). The CDR3 sequence: CAWRATFRDSAASGRALRDEQFF. As DNA, the CDR3 is TGTGCCTGGAGAGCGACCTTTAGGGACTCGGCTGCTAGCGGGAGGGCCCTTCGCGATGAGCAGTTCTTC. Together with reference TRBV30 and TRBJ2-1, the CDR3 gives the full variable domain: SQTIHQWPATLVQPVGSPLSLECTVEGTSNPNLYWYRQAAGRGLQLLFYSVGIGQISSEVPQNLSASRPQDRQFILSSKKLLLSDSGFYLCAWRATFRDSAASGRALRDEQFFGPGTRLTVL.

About this clone: The sample has other DNA sequences that encode this CDR3 too. This chain joins TRBV5-1 and TRBJ2-3; TRBD2 matches 14 bases. This CDR3 comprises 15 residues. V shed 3 bases and J 6 bases; nucleotides not matched to a gene: 3. CDR1 is SGHRS, CDR2 YFSETQ, per germline. The CDR3 bases are TGCGCCAGCAGCTCGGGACTAGCGGGGGTTGATACGCAGTATTTT. Translating gives CASSSGLAGVDTQYF.

This clone was picked up a small number of times. The chain carries TRBV15 and TRBJ2-1; 8 bases line up with TRBD2. Germline trimming cut 1 base from V and 8 bases from J; bases unmatched to any gene: 13. From germline, CDR1 is LNHNV and CDR2 YYDKDF (reference sequence). CDR3 size: 17 residues. The CDR3 loop is CATSRARAGASRDEQFF. Written as DNA, the CDR3 is TGTGCCACCAGCAGAGCTCGAGCGGGAGCCTCAAGGGATGAGCAGTTCTTC.

This clone appeared many times. This rearrangement joins TRBV4-1 to TRBJ2-1, with TRBD1 matching 8 bases. J gave up 3 bases and V 4 bases, and 2 bases lay outside the gene matches. The CDR3 consists of 14 residues. Germline V gene data show CDR1 as MGHRA and CDR2 as YSYEKL. The CDR3: CASSPGQVYNEQFF. Here the CDR3 DNA reads TGCGCCAGCAGCCCGGGACAGGTCTACAATGAGCAGTTCTTC.

This clone was seen only a few times. The rearrangement links TRBV29-1 to TRBJ1-2; 9 bases line up with TRBD1. Germline V gene sequence: CDR1 SQVTM, CDR2 ANQGSEA. The V gene end was trimmed by 7 bases and the J gene end by 5 bases; junction bases not matched to a gene: 17. The CDR3 is 16 residues long. DNA of the CDR3: TGCAGCGCCAGGGGCCAAGAATCCGGGACAGGGTATGGCTACACCTTC. Its protein product is CSARGQESGTGYGYTF.

The rearrangement joins TRBV2 to TRBJ2-7; possibly TRBD2 for D (5 bases). Germline lookup yields CDR1 SNHLY and CDR2 FYNNEI. Trimming shortened V by 8 bases and J by 6 bases, and 17 bases separated the two germline ends. This CDR3 contains 13 residues. CDR3 bases: TGTGCCAGCGCGAGGGCAGGATTGGGCGAGCAGTACTTC. It yields the protein CASARAGLGEQYF.

V usage is TRBV7-9 and J usage is TRBJ2-1; D not certain. The CDR3 extends over 18 amino acids. The germline V gene encodes CDR1 SEHNR and CDR2 FQNEAQ (reference sequence). Trimming removed 4 bases at V and 0 bases at J, with 19 bases between. The CDR3 DNA is TGTGCCAGCAGCTCTCCCCACTCGTCCGCGGACTCCTACAATGAGCAGTTCTTC. Amino acid sequence: CASSSPHSSADSYNEQFF.

This clone has just a few counts. The chain combines TRBV7-9 with TRBJ2-5, with D perhaps matching TRBD1 (5 bases). This CDR3 region has 14 residues. CDR1 SEHNR and CDR2 FQNEAQ come from the germline V gene (reference sequence). Trimming took off 5 bases at V and 2 bases at J, with 12 bases between the two ends. The CDR3 reads CASSNQGIQETQYF. Written as DNA, the CDR3 is TGTGCCAGCAGCAATCAGGGCATACAAGAGACCCAGTACTTC.

The rearrangement uses TRBV11-2 and TRBJ2-2; tentatively, D is TRBD1 (6 bases). In germline, CDR1 is SGHAT, CDR2 FQNNGV. This CDR3 contains 17 residues. Trimming left V 2 bases short and J 0 bases short, with 13 bases between. The DNA for the CDR3 is TGTGCCAGCAGCTTAACGAGGGGGTTGGCGAACACCGGGGAGCTGTTTTTT. Translation gives CASSLTRGLANTGELFF.

In its sample, this clone was seen a few times. The chain carries TRBV7-8 and TRBJ1-1; D gene unclear. CDR3 length: 14 amino acids. V was shortened by 5 bases and J by 2 bases, with 12 bases between the two germline ends. The germline gives CDR1 SGHVS, CDR2 FQNEAQ. The DNA for the CDR3 is TGTGCCAGCAGCCAGACCGAGGTTAACACTGAAGCTTTCTTT. It translates to CASSQTEVNTEAFF.

This clone was counted at least ten times. The V gene is TRBV2, the J gene TRBJ2-1, with a possible D match to TRBD1 (6 bases). The CDR3 extends over 13 amino acids. With 8 bases removed from V and 4 bases from J, the gap between germline ends came to 12 bases. The germline V gene has CDR1 SNHLY and CDR2 FYNNEI. The chain's CDR3 is CASDPGTYNEQFF. DNA for the CDR3: TGTGCCAGCGACCCGGGGACATACAATGAGCAGTTCTTC.

This clone was detected a few times. The chain uses TRBV2 and TRBJ2-7; 12 nucleotides align to TRBD2. Trimming cost V 6 bases and J 8 bases; bases outside gene matches: 8. Germline loops: CDR1 SNHLY, CDR2 FYNNEI. This CDR3 region has 14 residues. For the CDR3, the DNA is TGTGCCAGCAGGGCACTAGCGGGAGGTACGCAGCAGTACTTC. This encodes CASRALAGGTQQYF.

This sequence joins TRBV5-5 and TRBJ2-1; weak D call: TRBD1 (6 bases). The germline gives CDR1 SGHKS, CDR2 YYEKEE (reference sequence). The CDR3 extends over 14 amino acids. Trimming removed 3 bases from V and 10 bases from J, with 17 bases in between. CDR3 coding DNA: TGTGCCAGCAGCTGGCCAATTAACAGGGACGAGCAGTTCTTC. Amino acid sequence: CASSWPINRDEQFF. The full variable domain, rest sourced from reference TRBV5-5 and TRBJ2-1, is DAGVTQSPTHLIKTRGQQVTLRCSPISGHKSVSWYQQVLGQGPQFIFQYYEKEERGRGNFPDRFSARQFPNYSSELNVNALLLGDSALYLCASSWPINRDEQFFGPGTRLTVL.

The V gene is TRBV5-1, the J gene TRBJ2-5, with TRBD1 matching over 7 bases. This CDR3 is 12 amino acids long. Looked up from germline, CDR1 is SGHRS and CDR2 is YFSETQ. After removal of 4 bases from V and 5 bases from J, the junction contained 2 bases not matched to a gene. The CDR3 here is CASSRRGETQYF. The CDR3 DNA reads as TGCGCCAGCAGCCGCAGGGGGGAGACCCAGTACTTC.

This clone occurred many times. DNA of the CDR3: TGTGCTTCCCCATCATCCCGGAATGAAAAACTGTTTTTT. Translating it yields CASPSSRNEKLFF. The chain is built from TRBV30 and TRBJ1-4; no clear D gene. CDR1 GTSNPN and CDR2 SVGIG come from the germline V gene (reference sequence). The CDR3 totals 13 residues.

V and J are TRBV30 and TRBJ1-5; TRBD1 matches 9 bases. Germline CDR1 and CDR2: GTSNPN and SVGIG (reference sequence). V shed 0 bases and J 6 bases; nucleotides not matched to a gene: 3. The CDR3 contains 14 residues. The CDR3 reads CAWSVTGGGQPQHF. The CDR3 bases are TGTGCCTGGAGTGTAACAGGGGGCGGTCAGCCCCAGCATTTT.

The table lists this clone with a few counts. J is TRBJ2-7 and V is TRBV27, with 8 bases that match TRBD1. Germline V lookup: CDR1 MNHEY, CDR2 SMNVEV (reference sequence). CDR3 length: 13 amino acids. V was pared by 7 bases and J by 7 bases, with 9 bases of the junction left unmatched. The CDR3 bases are TGTGCCAGCACAAACCGACAGGGGAGGGAGCAGTACTTC. It yields the protein CASTNRQGREQYF.

This clone was counted between two and nine times. This sequence joins TRBV9 and TRBJ2-7; D remains unclear. The germline V gene has CDR1 SGDLS and CDR2 YYNGEE. Trimming cost V 2 bases and J 1 base, with 13 bases left between them. The CDR3 is 15 amino acids. The CDR3 nucleotides read TGTGCCAGCAGCGTTCACTCTGGGCAGTCCTACGAGCAGTACTTC. Translated, it gives CASSVHSGQSYEQYF.